The subject of this entry is one T cell receptor beta chain. Its matching antigen is unknown. The germline V and J ends were trimmed by 5 bases and 5 bases, with 15 bases remaining between them. The V gene's germline CDR1 is MNHEY and CDR2 SVGAGI. CDR3 size: 14 residues. This entry comes from a study of blood T cells in healthy people across ages. Primers used in a second PCR of roughly 6 to 11 cycles were a sample-barcoded 5' primer and a J-beta primer mix. Using its own MiXCR run on the 5' RACE reads, TCRdb lists one record per CDR3 protein. The table includes about 800,000 distinct CDR3 sequences, 55% to 75% detected once. The study's findings and limits: Age showed a roughly linear inverse relationship with TCR beta diversity per million T cells. Because sorting was not performed, PBMCs prevented conclusive naive versus antigen-experienced comparison.

Every donor provided 7.5 to 10 milliliters of peripheral blood. This sequence was found in a man aged 25 to 40 in good health. The J gene is TRBJ1-1, the V gene TRBV6-5; perhaps TRBD1 as D (5 bases). Sequenced input: blood. CDR3 in amino acids: CASSPRGAETEAFF. The CDR3 nucleotides read TGTGCCAGCAGTCCACGCGGGGCTGAAACTGAAGCTTTCTTT.